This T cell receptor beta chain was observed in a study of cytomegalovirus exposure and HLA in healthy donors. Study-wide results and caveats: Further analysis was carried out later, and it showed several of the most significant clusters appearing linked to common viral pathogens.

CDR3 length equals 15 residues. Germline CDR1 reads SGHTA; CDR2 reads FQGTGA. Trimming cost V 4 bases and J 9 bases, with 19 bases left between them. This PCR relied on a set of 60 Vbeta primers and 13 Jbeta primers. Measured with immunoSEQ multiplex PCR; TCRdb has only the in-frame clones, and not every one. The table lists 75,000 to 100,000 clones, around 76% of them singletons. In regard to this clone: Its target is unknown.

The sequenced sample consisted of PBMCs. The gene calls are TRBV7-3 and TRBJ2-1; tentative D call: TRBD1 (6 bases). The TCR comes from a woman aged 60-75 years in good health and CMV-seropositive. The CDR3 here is CASSSLRGEVGEQFF. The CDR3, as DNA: TGTGCCAGCAGCTCCCTCAGGGGAGAGGTCGGTGAGCAGTTCTTC.